A selection of T cell receptor beta chains follows, all from one sample in a study of beta chain features in type 1 diabetes. Profiling relied on immunoSEQ multiplex PCR, and the TCRdb table lists in-frame clones only, not all of them. The table lists about 340,000 clones, 7% to 9% of them singletons. Input material: central memory CD4+ T cells from blood. Receptors originate from a woman under 30 in good health. The CDR3 runs from the conserved cysteine through the conserved F or W. The D gene is left open where the match is weak. Clone size is stated in some rows and not others, as once, few, many or a class when expanded.

V: TRBV7-2; J: TRBJ2-7; D: -; size: few; CDR3: CASSLGTFSYEQYF; DNA: TGTGCCAGCAGCCTCGGGACCTTTTCCTACGAGCAGTACTTC
V: TRBV11-2; J: TRBJ2-2; D: -; size: -; CDR3: CASSLVRGANTGELFF; DNA: TGTGCCAGCAGCTTAGTCAGGGGGGCGAACACCGGGGAGCTGTTTTTT
V: TRBV4-2; J: TRBJ2-5; D: -; size: -; CDR3: CASSPEPRPEETQYF; DNA: TGTGCCAGCAGTCCTGAACCTCGACCCGAAGAGACCCAGTACTTC
V: TRBV7-3; J: TRBJ2-2; D: TRBD1; size: -; CDR3: CASSPGQAGTGELFF; DNA: TGTGCCAGCAGCCCCGGACAGGCAGGCACCGGGGAGCTGTTTTTT
V: TRBV7-9; J: TRBJ2-7; D: -; size: few; CDR3: CASSPTGMAYEQYF; DNA: TGTGCCAGCAGCCCGACTGGTATGGCCTACGAGCAGTACTTC
V: TRBV29-1; J: TRBJ2-6; D: TRBD1; size: few; CDR3: CSVHLWDRPSGANVLTF; DNA: TGCAGCGTCCATCTTTGGGACAGACCCTCTGGGGCCAACGTCCTGACTTTC
V: TRBV4-3; J: TRBJ2-6; D: TRBD1; size: -; CDR3: CASSHMDRAGANVLTF; DNA: TGCGCCAGCAGCCATATGGACAGGGCTGGGGCCAACGTCCTGACTTTC
V: TRBV6-4; J: TRBJ1-5; D: TRBD1; size: -; CDR3: CASMIDRGDQPQHF; DNA: TGTGCCAGCATGATAGACAGGGGCGATCAGCCCCAGCATTTT
V: TRBV4-3; J: TRBJ2-3; D: TRBD1; size: few; CDR3: CASSRTTGGTDTQYF; DNA: TGCGCCAGCAGCCGTACCACAGGGGGCACAGATACGCAGTATTTT
V: TRBV14; J: TRBJ1-1; D: -; size: many; CDR3: CASSSGLVNTEAFF; DNA: TGTGCCAGCAGTTCGGGCTTAGTGAACACTGAAGCTTTCTTT
V: TRBV5-1; J: TRBJ2-1; D: -; size: -; CDR3: CASSLAVGLRNEQFF; DNA: TGCGCCAGCAGCTTGGCCGTAGGGCTACGGAATGAGCAGTTCTTC
V: TRBV5-6; J: TRBJ2-5; D: -; size: -; CDR3: CASSFSSQGLKETQYF; DNA: TGTGCCAGCAGCTTTTCTAGCCAAGGATTAAAAGAGACCCAGTACTTC
V: TRBV28; J: TRBJ2-1; D: TRBD1; size: many; CDR3: CASSSTGGTYNEQFF; DNA: TGTGCCAGCAGTTCAACAGGGGGGACCTACAATGAGCAGTTCTTC
V: TRBV18; J: TRBJ2-7; D: TRBD2; size: -; CDR3: CASSRGLAGGTQYF; DNA: TGTGCCAGCTCGAGGGGACTAGCGGGCGGAACGCAGTACTTC
V: TRBV11-2; J: TRBJ2-5; D: TRBD1; size: few; CDR3: CASSPGTGRRETQYF; DNA: TGTGCCAGCAGCCCAGGGACAGGTCGGCGAGAGACCCAGTACTTC
V: TRBV28; J: TRBJ2-7; D: TRBD2; size: -; CDR3: CASSPTSGRDEQYF; DNA: TGTGCCAGCAGCCCGACTAGCGGGAGAGACGAGCAGTACTTC
V: TRBV7-9; J: TRBJ1-1; D: -; size: few; CDR3: CASSHNQGNTEAFF; DNA: TGTGCCAGCAGCCACAATCAGGGGAACACTGAAGCTTTCTTT
V: TRBV6-5; J: TRBJ2-1; D: -; size: -; CDR3: CASSYSIVGEQFF; DNA: TGTGCCAGCAGTTACTCGATTGTGGGTGAGCAGTTCTTC
V: TRBV7-9; J: TRBJ1-1; D: TRBD1; size: -; CDR3: CASSYRQGLTEAFF; DNA: TGTGCCAGCAGTTACCGACAGGGTTTGACTGAAGCTTTCTTT
V: TRBV19; J: TRBJ2-7; D: TRBD1; size: -; CDR3: CASSPGTAYEQYF; DNA: TGTGCCAGTAGTCCCGGGACAGCCTACGAGCAGTACTTC
V: TRBV5-1; J: TRBJ2-1; D: TRBD1; size: few; CDR3: CASSPARTGSARYDEQFF; DNA: TGCGCCAGCAGCCCGGCGAGGACAGGGTCCGCACGCTACGATGAGCAGTTCTTC
V: TRBV29-1; J: TRBJ1-1; D: TRBD1; size: -; CDR3: CSVERQGGNTEAFF; DNA: TGCAGCGTTGAGAGGCAGGGGGGGAACACTGAAGCTTTCTTT
V: TRBV13; J: TRBJ1-1; D: -; size: few; CDR3: CASSLGQGNLNTEAFF; DNA: TGTGCCAGCAGCTTAGGACAGGGTAATTTGAACACTGAAGCTTTCTTT
V: TRBV11-2; J: TRBJ2-7; D: TRBD2; size: many; CDR3: CASSSLAVEQYF; DNA: TGTGCCAGCAGCTCTCTAGCGGTCGAGCAGTACTTC
V: TRBV6-5; J: TRBJ2-1; D: TRBD2; size: few; CDR3: CASSYSGTSTYNEQFF; DNA: TGTGCCAGCAGTTACAGCGGGACTAGCACCTACAATGAGCAGTTCTTC
V: TRBV28; J: TRBJ1-1; D: -; size: many; CDR3: CASSRRAHTEAFF; DNA: TGTGCCAGCAGTCGGAGGGCGCACACTGAAGCTTTCTTT
V: TRBV6-5; J: TRBJ2-1; D: -; size: -; CDR3: CASRRDRYNEQFF; DNA: TGTGCCAGCAGGAGAGACAGATACAATGAGCAGTTCTTC
V: TRBV9; J: TRBJ2-2; D: -; size: few; CDR3: CASSVAVVRGTGELFF; DNA: TGTGCCAGCAGCGTAGCTGTAGTACGGGGGACCGGGGAGCTGTTTTTT
V: TRBV7-3; J: TRBJ2-3; D: TRBD1; size: few; CDR3: CASSLNPQGQGPLQYF; DNA: TGTGCCAGCAGCTTAAACCCCCAAGGACAGGGCCCCTTGCAGTATTTT
V: TRBV7-2; J: TRBJ2-1; D: TRBD2; size: -; CDR3: CASSFGGRIMNEQFF; DNA: TGTGCCAGCAGCTTCGGCGGGAGAATTATGAATGAGCAGTTCTTC
V: TRBV28; J: TRBJ2-3; D: -; size: few; CDR3: CASSWTSTDTQYF; DNA: TGTGCCAGCAGTTGGACTAGCACAGATACGCAGTATTTT
V: TRBV4-1; J: TRBJ1-1; D: -; size: few; CDR3: CASSHPGGGRTEAFF; DNA: TGCGCCAGCAGCCATCCTGGGGGGGGAAGGACTGAAGCTTTCTTT
V: TRBV29-1; J: TRBJ2-3; D: TRBD2; size: -; CDR3: CSVGTSGSSDTQYF; DNA: TGCAGCGTGGGGACTAGCGGGAGTTCAGATACGCAGTATTTT
V: TRBV5-1; J: TRBJ2-1; D: TRBD2; size: -; CDR3: CASSFTSGSDNEQFF; DNA: TGCGCCAGCAGCTTTACCAGCGGGAGTGACAATGAGCAGTTCTTC
V: TRBV6-6; J: TRBJ2-5; D: -; size: few; CDR3: CASSYSARSHQETQYF; DNA: TGTGCCAGCAGTTACTCTGCCAGATCCCATCAAGAGACCCAGTACTTC
V: TRBV10-3; J: TRBJ2-7; D: TRBD1; size: few; CDR3: CATYGQGDEQYF; DNA: TGTGCCACCTATGGACAGGGTGACGAGCAGTACTTC
V: TRBV6-1; J: TRBJ1-1; D: TRBD1; size: few; CDR3: CASRPRQGGTEAFF; DNA: TGTGCCAGCAGACCACGACAGGGGGGCACTGAAGCTTTCTTT
V: TRBV19; J: TRBJ2-6; D: -; size: few; CDR3: CASSRGYSGANVLTF; DNA: TGTGCCAGTAGTAGGGGATACTCTGGGGCCAACGTCCTGACTTTC
V: TRBV18; J: TRBJ2-6; D: -; size: -; CDR3: CASSRSTGANVLTF; DNA: TGTGCCAGCTCACGGTCTACCGGGGCCAACGTCCTGACTTTC
V: TRBV4-3; J: TRBJ2-1; D: -; size: -; CDR3: CASSQDLGTINEQFF; DNA: TGCGCCAGCAGCCAAGATCTTGGGACGATCAATGAGCAGTTCTTC
V: TRBV5-4; J: TRBJ2-3; D: TRBD1; size: few; CDR3: CASSLKQGVADTQYF; DNA: TGTGCCAGCAGCTTAAAACAGGGGGTCGCAGATACGCAGTATTTT
V: TRBV5-6; J: TRBJ1-2; D: -; size: -; CDR3: CASSYGGPANYGYTF; DNA: TGTGCCAGCAGCTACGGGGGACCAGCTAACTATGGCTACACCTTC
V: TRBV28; J: TRBJ1-2; D: TRBD1; size: few; CDR3: CASSSVPGQRLPSSYTF; DNA: TGTGCCAGCAGTTCCGTACCGGGACAGCGCCTACCATCCTCCTACACCTTC
V: TRBV7-2; J: TRBJ2-1; D: TRBD2; size: few; CDR3: CASSPPGTSANEQFF; DNA: TGTGCCAGCAGCCCCCCGGGGACTAGCGCCAATGAGCAGTTCTTC
V: TRBV10-3; J: TRBJ2-1; D: TRBD2; size: -; CDR3: CAISESGGSSYNEQFF; DNA: TGTGCCATCAGTGAGTCGGGCGGGAGCTCCTACAATGAGCAGTTCTTC